Shown below are 10 T cell receptor beta chains from a single sample sequenced in a study of blood T cell repertoires in COVID-19 (dated by TCRdb to about 2020). The method was the immunoSEQ multiplex PCR assay. The table was pulled from immuneACCESS by TCRdb, which kept in-frame rearrangements only. Such tables lose some clones; where checked, under half of the loss comes from unresolved V genes, and the rest has no known cause. This sample holds some 230,000 clones; around 83% were observed only once. Of the sample, roughly 10% is held by the ten largest clones. The sample comprised peripheral blood. The receptors originated from a woman aged 45-59 years with COVID-19, enrolled during active disease.

Here the CDR3 reads CASSYRQGASNEQFF. DNA of the CDR3: TGTGCCAGCAGTTACCGACAGGGAGCCAGCAATGAGCAGTTCTTC. The gene calls are TRBV27 and TRBJ2-1; 7 bases agree with TRBD1. The germline CDR1 and CDR2 sequences are MNHEY and SMNVEV (reference sequence). This CDR3 contains 15 residues. Trimming took 4 bases from V and 6 from J; bases not matched to a gene: 9.

The J gene is TRBJ2-3, the V gene TRBV30; 11 bases match TRBD2. From germline, CDR1 is GTSNPN and CDR2 SVGIG (reference sequence). V lost 3 bases, J lost 9 bases, and 8 bases stayed unmatched. The CDR3 is 14 residues long. This chain's CDR3 is CAWRRATSGGTQYF. The CDR3 coding sequence is TGTGCCTGGAGAAGGGCCACTAGCGGGGGAACGCAGTATTTT.

CDR3 coding DNA: TGTGCCAGCACCTGGACAGGGCGGAATTCACCCCTCCACTTT. This gives the protein CASTWTGRNSPLHF. The rearrangement joins TRBV21-1 to TRBJ1-6; the table's D call TRBD1 went unverified against the DNA. TRBV21-1 is a documented pseudogene. The CDR3 consists of 14 residues.

The chain uses TRBV19 and TRBJ1-5; D uncertain. From germline, CDR1 is LNHDA and CDR2 SQIVND (reference sequence). The length of the CDR3 is 15 residues. The germline V and J ends were trimmed by 5 bases and 0 bases, with 11 bases remaining between them. The CDR3 DNA reads TGTGCCAGTAGTCTACTTCAGGCTAGCAATCAGCCCCAGCATTTT. It yields the protein CASSLLQASNQPQHF.

This sequence joins TRBV9 and TRBJ1-5; 7 nucleotides match TRBD1. V lost 4 bases and J lost 6; bases outside the gene matches: 7. CDR1 is SGDLS and CDR2 is YYNGEE in the germline V gene. The length of the CDR3 is 14 residues. CDR3 residues: CASSLHRGGQPQHF. The CDR3 nucleotides read TGTGCCAGCAGCCTTCACAGGGGTGGTCAGCCCCAGCATTTT.

The gene calls are TRBV10-3 and TRBJ2-7; D possibly corresponds to TRBD2 (5 bases). CDR3 size: 14 residues. The V end was cut by 3 bases, the J end by 2 bases, with 11 bases between. Germline CDR1 is ENHRY and CDR2 is SYGVKD. The CDR3 DNA is TGTGCCATCAGTGACCTCGACGGGGCCTACGAGCAGTACTTC. Protein product: CAISDLDGAYEQYF.

This clone was counted once. This sample also contains other DNA sequences that code for the same CDR3. The chain recombines TRBV12-3 or TRBV12-4 with TRBJ1-1, with D tentatively TRBD1 (6 bases). The V end was cut by 3 bases, the J end by 4 bases, with 9 bases between. The CDR3 is 13 residues long. The CDR3, as DNA: TGTGCCAGCAGTTTGCGGGGGCGCACTGAAGCTTTCTTT. Translation: CASSLRGRTEAFF.

The V call is TRBV18, the J call TRBJ1-3, with 8 nucleotides matching TRBD1. CDR3 length: 18 amino acids. V lost 2 bases and J lost 5; bases outside the gene matches: 14. Germline assignment: CDR1 KGHSH and CDR2 LQKENI. The CDR3 is CASSPIQGAISIRNTIYF. The CDR3 region has the DNA TGTGCCAGCTCACCAATCCAGGGGGCTATCTCAATCAGAAACACCATATATTTT.

The genes are TRBV29-1 and TRBJ2-1; 8 bases match TRBD1. This CDR3 comprises 15 residues. V shed 6 bases and J 4 bases; nucleotides not matched to a gene: 11. Germline lookup yields CDR1 SQVTM and CDR2 ANQGSEA. DNA for the CDR3: TGCAGCGTCTCCCTTTTGGACAGGGTTTACAATGAGCAGTTCTTC. Its protein is CSVSLLDRVYNEQFF.

This clone was detected once. The chain combines TRBV5-6 with TRBJ2-7, with D tentatively TRBD1 (5 bases). This CDR3 contains 14 residues. CDR1 is SGHDT and CDR2 is YYEEEE in the germline V gene. V was cut by 0 bases and J by 1 base, with 8 bases left in between. In nucleotides, the CDR3 is TGTGCCAGCAGCTTGGGACAGACTTCCTACGAGCAGTACGTC. Translating it yields CASSLGQTSYEQYV.